This TCR beta chain was retrieved from a study of cytomegalovirus exposure and HLA in healthy donors. Across the study: About 80 million unique TCRs from HLA-typed donors made up an early data release. Notes on the study in general: An analysis was carried out later, and it reportedly showed fewer N-insertions in an Asian-associated ancestry cluster than the approximately 610-donor mean.

PCR amplification relied on 60 Vbeta primers (plus 13 Jbeta primers). Sequenced by immunoSEQ multiplex PCR; TCRdb stores in-frame clones only, minus some. The sample has about 150,000 clones, around 67% seen once; the top ten hold 3.5% to 5%. Each donor was nominally healthy when sampled (though unrecorded immune exposures were likely). On this clone itself: Its antigen is unknown.

The CDR3 contains 15 residues. V was shortened by 6 bases and J by 3 bases, with 17 bases between the two germline ends. Germline CDR1 LNHDA, CDR2 SQIVND (reference sequence). The chain recombines TRBV19 with TRBJ1-1; D is uncertain. This receptor was obtained from a man aged 18 to 29 in good health and CMV-seropositive. The specimen sequenced was PBMCs. In DNA form, the CDR3 reads TGTGCCAGTAGACCCGTAAGGACTTGGGACACTGAAGCTTTCTTT. It is translated as CASRPVRTWDTEAFF.